A selection of T cell receptor beta chains follows, all from one sample in a study of T cells in Graves' hyperthyroidism and ophthalmopathy. TCRdb passed the multiplex PCR reads through MiXCR, listing each CDR3 protein once. This sample has about 560,000 distinct CDR3 sequences, with over 15% found just once. Source material: blood. Receptors originate from a woman aged 18-29 years with Graves' hyperthyroidism. Each CDR3 is given without its conserved first and last residue. Size tells how often a clone was seen (once, few, many) or the class of an expanded clone, and some rows leave it out.

j_gene: TRBJ2-3
v_gene: TRBV28
abundance: many
CDR3aa: ASSRQPRLAGVADTQY

j_gene: TRBJ2-5
v_gene: TRBV7-2
abundance: -
CDR3aa: ASSLEVRGRETQY

j_gene: TRBJ2-1
v_gene: TRBV29-1
abundance: few
CDR3aa: SSRGVQPADEQF

j_gene: TRBJ1-2
v_gene: TRBV20-1
abundance: many
CDR3aa: SVTVGAGYT

j_gene: TRBJ1-5
v_gene: TRBV6-4
abundance: -
CDR3aa: ASSDPLNSFEGFSNQPQH

j_gene: TRBJ1-5
v_gene: TRBV6-1
abundance: -
CDR3aa: ARIGTGVEGRRNQPQH

j_gene: TRBJ1-4
v_gene: TRBV15
abundance: many
CDR3aa: ATSRQGDREKLF

j_gene: TRBJ1-1
v_gene: TRBV19
abundance: many
CDR3aa: ASSRTGPYTEAF

j_gene: TRBJ2-3
v_gene: TRBV12-3/TRBV12-4
abundance: few
CDR3aa: ASSHIAAASDTQY

j_gene: TRBJ2-5
v_gene: TRBV20-1
abundance: -
CDR3aa: SASFMGGQVGETQY

j_gene: TRBJ1-2
v_gene: TRBV4-3
abundance: -
CDR3aa: ASSQVRGLGYT

j_gene: TRBJ2-7
v_gene: TRBV29-1
abundance: many
CDR3aa: SVVTSGDLPSYEQY

j_gene: TRBJ1-6
v_gene: TRBV3-1
abundance: few
CDR3aa: ASSQGAGNSPLH

j_gene: TRBJ1-5
v_gene: TRBV27
abundance: few
CDR3aa: ASRTGLNQPQH

j_gene: TRBJ2-7
v_gene: TRBV3-1
abundance: many
CDR3aa: ASSQARGPEQLYEQY

j_gene: TRBJ2-1
v_gene: TRBV7-2
abundance: many
CDR3aa: ASSLDWRLSYNEQF

j_gene: TRBJ2-1
v_gene: TRBV24-1
abundance: -
CDR3aa: ATSEWGNEQF

j_gene: TRBJ1-2
v_gene: TRBV2
abundance: many
CDR3aa: AGKTVYGYT

j_gene: TRBJ1-6
v_gene: TRBV20-1
abundance: -
CDR3aa: SARDYRGDSPLH

j_gene: TRBJ2-6
v_gene: TRBV6-4
abundance: -
CDR3aa: ASSVDFSGANVLT

j_gene: TRBJ2-1
v_gene: TRBV5-1
abundance: few
CDR3aa: ASSLGGAGGPRVTSGRNEQF

j_gene: TRBJ2-7
v_gene: TRBV7-9
abundance: -
CDR3aa: ASSSAGGGYEQY

j_gene: TRBJ1-6
v_gene: TRBV20-1
abundance: few
CDR3aa: SARRPSVREDSPLH

j_gene: TRBJ2-1
v_gene: TRBV5-6
abundance: -
CDR3aa: ASQYGTSTF

j_gene: TRBJ1-1
v_gene: TRBV4-1
abundance: -
CDR3aa: ASSQARVGPGAF

j_gene: TRBJ2-7
v_gene: TRBV28
abundance: many
CDR3aa: ASSLFSIAQGINEQY

j_gene: -
v_gene: TRBV7-2
abundance: -
CDR3aa: ASSLTSGPYNEQY

j_gene: TRBJ2-1
v_gene: TRBV3-1
abundance: many
CDR3aa: ASSQGLAGGTYNEQF

j_gene: TRBJ2-2
v_gene: TRBV7-9
abundance: many
CDR3aa: ASSLATGFGELF

j_gene: TRBJ2-6
v_gene: TRBV6-1
abundance: -
CDR3aa: ASSDRGQDGANVLT

j_gene: TRBJ1-5
v_gene: TRBV6-1
abundance: few
CDR3aa: ASRENRILGNQPQH

j_gene: TRBJ2-1
v_gene: TRBV29-1
abundance: many
CDR3aa: SVEGLSSYNEQF

j_gene: TRBJ1-3
v_gene: TRBV12-3/TRBV12-4
abundance: many
CDR3aa: ASRLLTGGLDRSGNTIY

j_gene: TRBJ2-4
v_gene: TRBV6-1
abundance: -
CDR3aa: ASSEGKGRVMPKNIQY

j_gene: TRBJ2-5
v_gene: TRBV28
abundance: many
CDR3aa: ASSSPQGLSQETQY

j_gene: TRBJ1-2
v_gene: TRBV29-1
abundance: -
CDR3aa: SVEDRQSDGYT

j_gene: TRBJ2-1
v_gene: TRBV7-9
abundance: many
CDR3aa: ASSFLNEQF

j_gene: TRBJ1-2
v_gene: TRBV20-1
abundance: few
CDR3aa: SARGTGENGYT

j_gene: TRBJ2-3
v_gene: TRBV5-4
abundance: -
CDR3aa: ASSLNNVDTQY

j_gene: TRBJ2-1
v_gene: TRBV5-1
abundance: many
CDR3aa: ASSLAAHADEQF

j_gene: TRBJ1-5
v_gene: TRBV10-3
abundance: -
CDR3aa: AISDPGQGNQPQH

j_gene: TRBJ2-3
v_gene: TRBV29-1
abundance: many
CDR3aa: SVVSPGGPDTQY

j_gene: TRBJ1-1
v_gene: TRBV19
abundance: -
CDR3aa: ASSTYTDAEAF

j_gene: TRBJ1-5
v_gene: TRBV6-2/TRBV6-3
abundance: few
CDR3aa: ASSFRGRGNQPQH

j_gene: TRBJ2-7
v_gene: TRBV12-3/TRBV12-4
abundance: many
CDR3aa: ASSLWDRGYEQY

j_gene: TRBJ2-3
v_gene: TRBV13
abundance: few
CDR3aa: ASSRGLAGSSTDTQY

j_gene: TRBJ2-5
v_gene: TRBV28
abundance: many
CDR3aa: ASSFGLAGGLTQY

j_gene: TRBJ2-5
v_gene: TRBV3-1
abundance: many
CDR3aa: ASIPSGRKQETQY

j_gene: TRBJ2-1
v_gene: TRBV24-1
abundance: -
CDR3aa: ATSDTPGQGEYEQF